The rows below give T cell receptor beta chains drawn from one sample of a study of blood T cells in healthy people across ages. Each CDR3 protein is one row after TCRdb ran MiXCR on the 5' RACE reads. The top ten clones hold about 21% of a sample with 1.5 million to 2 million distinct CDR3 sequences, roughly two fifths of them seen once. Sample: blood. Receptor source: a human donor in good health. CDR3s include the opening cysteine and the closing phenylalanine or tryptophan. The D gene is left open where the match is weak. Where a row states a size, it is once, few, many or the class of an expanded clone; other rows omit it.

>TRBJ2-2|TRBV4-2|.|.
TGTGCCAGCAGCCAAGGATACAGGGATGAAGGGGAGCTGTTTTTT
CASSQGYRDEGELFF
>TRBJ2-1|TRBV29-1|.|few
TGCAGCGTTGTAGGGATTCCCGAATATGAGCAGTTCTTC
CSVVGIPEYEQFF
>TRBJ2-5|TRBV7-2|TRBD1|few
TGTGCCAGCAGCTCCCGACAGGGGAGTGTTGAGACCCAGTACTTC
CASSSRQGSVETQYF
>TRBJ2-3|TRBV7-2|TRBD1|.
TGTGCCAGCAGCCCCGGACAGGGGGCTGTTTTTAGGGCAGATACGCAGTATTTT
CASSPGQGAVFRADTQYF
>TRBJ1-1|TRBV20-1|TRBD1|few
TGCAGTGCCACGACAGGGGGCGGGGGGGCTTTCTTT
CSATTGGGGAFF
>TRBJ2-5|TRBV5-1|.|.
TGCGCCAGCAGCTTGTCGGACTTGGGTGACCAAACCCAGTACTTC
CASSLSDLGDQTQYF
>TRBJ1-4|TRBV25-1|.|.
TGTGCCAGCAGTGAAGGGCAGACCAATGAAAAACTGTTTTTT
CASSEGQTNEKLFF
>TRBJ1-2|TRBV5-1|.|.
TGCGCCAGCAGCTTGTTGGCAGGTAGATCTTATGGCTACACCTTC
CASSLLAGRSYGYTF
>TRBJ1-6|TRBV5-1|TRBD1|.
TGCGCCAGCATGGATCCGGGACAGAATTCACCCCTCCACTTT
CASMDPGQNSPLHF
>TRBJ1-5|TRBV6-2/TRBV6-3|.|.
TGCGCCAGCAGGGAGACAGGTAGCAATCAGCCCCAGCATTTT
CASRETGSNQPQHF
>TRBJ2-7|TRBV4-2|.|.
TGTGCCAGCAGCCAAAGAGGGGATGGGGGGGGCCATTACAATGAGCAGTACTTC
CASSQRGDGGGHYNEQYF
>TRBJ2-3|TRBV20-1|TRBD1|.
TGCAGTGCTAAGGACAGGGCCCTATCCGATACGCAGTATTTT
CSAKDRALSDTQYF
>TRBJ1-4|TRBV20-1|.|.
TGCAGTGCGGGGGGGGGTCAGGAAAAACGGTTTTTT
CSAGGGQEKRFF
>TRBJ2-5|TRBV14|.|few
TGTGCCCCCGAGTTGGGCAGGAAAGAGACCCAGTACTTC
CAPELGRKETQYF
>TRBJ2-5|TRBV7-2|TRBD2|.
TGTGCCAGCAGCTTAACTCCGGGACTAGCGGGGGGGCAAGAGACCCAGTACTTC
CASSLTPGLAGGQETQYF
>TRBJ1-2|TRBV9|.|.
TGTGCCAGCAGCGAGGGGAGGGGGAGATATGGCTACACCTTC
CASSEGRGRYGYTF
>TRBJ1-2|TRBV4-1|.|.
TGCGCCAGCAACCAATCCTTCGCATCCTATGGCTACACCTTC
CASNQSFASYGYTF
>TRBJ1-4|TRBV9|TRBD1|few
TGTGCCAGCAGCGAGGGAGGGGGCAGGGGAAAACTGTTTTTT
CASSEGGGRGKLFF
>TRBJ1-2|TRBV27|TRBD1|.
TGTGCCAGCAGTCAGGCAGGGGGCCACTATGGCTACACCTTC
CASSQAGGHYGYTF
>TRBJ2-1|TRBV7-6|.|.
TGTGCCAGCAGCATAGAATCCCGGGCCGGAGCTAACAATGAGCAGTTCTTC
CASSIESRAGANNEQFF
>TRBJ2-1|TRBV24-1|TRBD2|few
TGTGCCACCAGTGGAGCGGGGGAACGATTCAATGAGCAGTTCTTC
CATSGAGERFNEQFF
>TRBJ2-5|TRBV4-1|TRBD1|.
TGCGCCAGCAGCAGTCCCGGGACAGCTCAAGAGACCCAGTACTTC
CASSSPGTAQETQYF
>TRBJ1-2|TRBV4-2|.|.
TGTGCCAGCAGCGATACAGACAGGAGTAACCATGGCTACACCTTC
CASSDTDRSNHGYTF
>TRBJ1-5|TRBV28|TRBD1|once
TGTGCCAGCATTGAGGGACAGGGAGGCAATCAGCCCCAGCATTTT
CASIEGQGGNQPQHF
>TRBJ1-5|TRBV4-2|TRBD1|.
TGTGCCAGCAGCTTGGGGGAGGGGGCGGTTAGCAATCAGCCCCAGCATTTT
CASSLGEGAVSNQPQHF
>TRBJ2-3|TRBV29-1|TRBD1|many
TGCAGCGCAGGGACAGGGGGAGGAGATACGCAGTATTTT
CSAGTGGGDTQYF
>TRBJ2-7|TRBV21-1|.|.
TGTGCCAGCAGCAAAAGGACAGGGAAGGCCTACTACGAGCAGTACTTC
CASSKRTGKAYYEQYF
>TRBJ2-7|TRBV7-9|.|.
TGTGCCAGCAGCTTGTCAGACGGAGACTACGAGCAGTACTTC
CASSLSDGDYEQYF
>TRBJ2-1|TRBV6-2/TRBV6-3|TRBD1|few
TGTGCCAGCAGTGGGGTAGGGGGCCTTAATGAGCAGTTCTTC
CASSGVGGLNEQFF
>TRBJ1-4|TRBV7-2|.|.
TGTGCCAGCAGCTTAGTCGGGGGGTTTCGAACTAATGAAAAACTGTTTTTT
CASSLVGGFRTNEKLFF
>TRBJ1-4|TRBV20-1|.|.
TGCAGTGCTAATTTGGTTCGTAATGAAAAACTGTTTTTT
CSANLVRNEKLFF
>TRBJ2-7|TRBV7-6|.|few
TGTGCCAGCAGCTTAGAAGGGGGTTCCCCCTACGAGCAGTACTTC
CASSLEGGSPYEQYF
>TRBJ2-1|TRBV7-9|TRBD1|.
TGTGCCAGCAGCTCCAACAGGGGGCAGGGCAATGAGCAGTTCTTC
CASSSNRGQGNEQFF
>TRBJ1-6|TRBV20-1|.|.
TGCAGTGCTAGAGACCCCCAACAGGGTCTGTATTCACCCCTCCACTTT
CSARDPQQGLYSPLHF
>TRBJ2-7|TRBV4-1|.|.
TGCGCCAGCAGCCAAGAGTGGGGCTACGAGCAGTACTTC
CASSQEWGYEQYF
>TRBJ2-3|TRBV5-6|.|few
TGTGCCAGCAGCGGATCACTAGATACGCAGTATTTT
CASSGSLDTQYF
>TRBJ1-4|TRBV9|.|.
TGTGCCAGCAGCGACACAGGATCCCATAGTGAAAAACTGTTTTTT
CASSDTGSHSEKLFF
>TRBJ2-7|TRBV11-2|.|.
TGTGCCAGCAGCTCCCTGCCCTGGGAGCAGGTGGACGGCTACTGCTACTACGAGCAGTACTTC
CASSSLPWEQVDGYCYYEQYF
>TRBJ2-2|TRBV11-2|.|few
TGTGCCAGCAGCTTAGGTTGGAGGTCCACCGGGGAGCTGTTTTTT
CASSLGWRSTGELFF
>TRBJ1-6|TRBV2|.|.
TGTGCCAGCATCCCTTCCCAGGGTTCACCCCGCCACTTT
CASIPSQGSPRHF